This T cell receptor (beta chain) stems from a study of blood T cell repertoires in COVID-19. A case of COVID-19 had been met by exposed participants within 2 weeks before study entry. The germline V gene encodes CDR1 SGHRS and CDR2 YFSETQ. V lost 4 bases to trimming and J lost 1 base; unmatched junction nucleotides: 4. This CDR3 has 16 amino acids. Assay: immunoSEQ multiplex PCR; the TCRdb copy retains only in-frame clones and omits some. This table holds more than 350,000 clones, roughly 88% found once. This TCR derives from a young woman who had been exposed to COVID-19. V usage is TRBV5-1 and J usage is TRBJ2-2; the match to TRBD2 covers 10 bases. The sequenced sample consisted of PBMCs or T cells enriched from blood (not recorded which). In DNA, the CDR3 is TGCGCCAGCAGCCCGATAGCGGGGGGGAACACCGGGGAGCTGTTTTTT. Translating gives CASSPIAGGNTGELFF.